These T cell receptor beta chains were read from a single sample in a study of PD-1 blockade in classical Hodgkin lymphoma. This table comes from immunoSEQ multiplex PCR, and its TCRdb copy is limited to in-frame clones, with some not included. The table lists about 14,000 clones, 83% of them singletons. The material was peripheral blood mononuclear cells (PBMCs), obtained at baseline. The receptors were gathered from a human donor with classical Hodgkin lymphoma. Both conserved end residues are trimmed from each CDR3. Clone size is not always given. Where it is, it says once, few, many or a class for expanded clones.

V gene	clone size	J gene	CDR3 protein
TRBV9	NA	TRBJ2-7	ASSAAGGQGINEQY
TRBV5-1	NA	TRBJ1-2	ASSPGGTSNYGYT
TRBV18	NA	TRBJ1-5	ASSPTGRGDSNQPQH
TRBV27	NA	TRBJ2-7	ASGDRGTYEQY
TRBV10-3	NA	TRBJ1-2	AINRQDPNYGYT
TRBV7-2	NA	TRBJ2-3	ASSLASGGLQDTQY
TRBV5-1	NA	TRBJ2-1	ASSSGGSYNEQF
TRBV5-5	NA	TRBJ1-2	ASSLANWSVYGYT
TRBV20-1	few	TRBJ1-4	SARTNEKLF
TRBV25-1	NA	TRBJ2-7	ATQRGAASYEQY
TRBV9	NA	TRBJ2-1	ASNKTFGGISYNEQF
TRBV28	NA	TRBJ2-3	ASESSGLGTDTQY
TRBV10-3	NA	TRBJ2-5	AISGSGLGETQY
TRBV28	NA	TRBJ1-5	ASKDWDNRFLPQH
TRBV4-1	few	TRBJ1-3	ASSQVFGEEGGNTIY
TRBV4-3	NA	TRBJ1-1	ASSQGGDSEAF
TRBV29-1	NA	TRBJ1-4	SVAGQGNEKLF
TRBV10-2	NA	TRBJ1-1	ASSEPILKGRDPEAF
TRBV2	NA	TRBJ2-7	ASSVQGGTYEQY
TRBV6-6	once	TRBJ2-7	ASSQGQFNEQY
TRBV27	NA	TRBJ2-6	ASSPGVGAAGANVLT
TRBV28	NA	TRBJ1-3	ASWTGPDSGNTIY
TRBV4-3	NA	TRBJ1-2	ASSQDLIGDRDGYT
TRBV5-1	NA	TRBJ2-5	ASSLFSGVEGETQY
TRBV5-1	NA	TRBJ2-1	ASSPASGNYNEQF
TRBV5-8	NA	TRBJ2-3	ASSASVTQY
TRBV5-8	few	TRBJ2-7	ASTPWAAYEQY
TRBV5-1	NA	TRBJ1-6	ASSPLQGSSYNSPLH
TRBV19	NA	TRBJ2-2	ASSIVQVNTGELF
TRBV7-8	NA	TRBJ1-2	ASTNPRGTFRLSNYGYT
TRBV27	NA	TRBJ2-7	ASSLLAGAKGEQY
TRBV19	once	TRBJ1-2	ASMGYGYGYT